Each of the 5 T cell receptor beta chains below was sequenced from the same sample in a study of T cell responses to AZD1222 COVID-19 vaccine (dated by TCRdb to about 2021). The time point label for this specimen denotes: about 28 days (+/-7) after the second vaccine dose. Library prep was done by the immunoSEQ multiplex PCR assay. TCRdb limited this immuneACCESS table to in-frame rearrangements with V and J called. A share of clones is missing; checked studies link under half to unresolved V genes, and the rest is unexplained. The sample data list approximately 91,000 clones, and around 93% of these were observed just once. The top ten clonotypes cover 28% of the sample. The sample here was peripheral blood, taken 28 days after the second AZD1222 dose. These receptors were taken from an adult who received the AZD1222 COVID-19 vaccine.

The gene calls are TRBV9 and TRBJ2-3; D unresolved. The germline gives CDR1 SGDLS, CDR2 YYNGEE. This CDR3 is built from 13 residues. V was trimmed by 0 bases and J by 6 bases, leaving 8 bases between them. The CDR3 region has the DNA TGTGCCAGCAGCGTAGGGGCCGGGGATACGCAGTATTTT. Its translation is CASSVGAGDTQYF.

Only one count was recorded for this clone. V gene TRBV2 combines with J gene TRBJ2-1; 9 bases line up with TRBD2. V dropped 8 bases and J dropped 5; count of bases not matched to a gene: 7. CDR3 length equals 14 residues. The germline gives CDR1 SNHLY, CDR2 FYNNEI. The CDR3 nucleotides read TGTGCCAGCCATAGGACTAGCGTTGACAATGAGCAGTTCTTC. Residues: CASHRTSVDNEQFF.

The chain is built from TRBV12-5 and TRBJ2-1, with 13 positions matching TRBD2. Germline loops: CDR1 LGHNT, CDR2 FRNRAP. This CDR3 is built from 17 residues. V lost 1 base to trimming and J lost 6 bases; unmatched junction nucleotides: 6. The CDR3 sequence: CASGLATTSGRPNEQFF. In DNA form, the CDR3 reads TGTGCTAGTGGTTTGGCTACGACTAGCGGGAGGCCCAATGAGCAGTTCTTC.

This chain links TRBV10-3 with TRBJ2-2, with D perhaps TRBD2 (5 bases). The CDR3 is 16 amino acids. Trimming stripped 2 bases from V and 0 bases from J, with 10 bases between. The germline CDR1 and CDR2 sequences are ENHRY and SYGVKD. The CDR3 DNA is TGTGCCATCAGTGAGCCGGGCGGGTCGAACACCGGGGAGCTGTTTTTT. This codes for CAISEPGGSNTGELFF.

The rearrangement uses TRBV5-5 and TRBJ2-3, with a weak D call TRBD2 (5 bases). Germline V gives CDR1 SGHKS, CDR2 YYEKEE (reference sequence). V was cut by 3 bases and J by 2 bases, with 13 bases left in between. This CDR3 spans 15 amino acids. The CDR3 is CASSYLEGNTDTQYF. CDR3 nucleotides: TGTGCCAGCAGCTATTTAGAGGGAAACACAGATACGCAGTATTTT.